Listed below are T cell receptor beta chains from one sample, sequenced in a study of PD-1 blockade in classical Hodgkin lymphoma. Produced via immunoSEQ multiplex PCR; TCRdb's table is partial and in-frame only. The table lists 30,000 to 40,000 clones, 90% to 95% of them singletons. The source material was CD4+ T cells from blood, sampled before the fourth cycle of nivolumab. Receptor source: a human donor with classical Hodgkin lymphoma. The CDR3 runs from the conserved cysteine through the conserved F or W. Fields, in order: J gene, D gene, clone size, V gene, CDR3 protein, CDR3 DNA. D genes are given only for firm matches. Size values are once, few and many counts, or a class for expanded clones, and some rows have none.

>TRBJ2-3|TRBD2|NA|TRBV12-5
CASSGRFTDTQYF
TGTGCTAGTAGCGGGAGGTTCACAGATACGCAGTATTTT
>TRBJ2-2|TRBD2|NA|TRBV7-3
CASSLQGLAEKLNTGELFF
TGTGCCAGCAGCCTCCAGGGACTAGCGGAGAAATTGAACACCGGGGAGCTGTTTTTT
>TRBJ1-5|NA|NA|TRBV5-5
CASSSTVYSNQPQHF
TGTGCCAGCAGCTCGACGGTGTATAGCAATCAGCCCCAGCATTTT
>TRBJ2-7|NA|NA|TRBV6-5
CASSLAGVLGEQYF
TGTGCCAGCAGTTTGGCAGGGGTTCTTGGGGAGCAGTACTTC
>TRBJ1-2|NA|few|TRBV4-1
CASSQASGTPYGYTF
TGCGCCAGCAGCCAAGCATCGGGGACTCCCTATGGCTACACCTTC
>TRBJ1-4|NA|NA|TRBV13
CASSSSPASKLFF
TGTGCCAGCAGCTCCTCACCAGCAAGTAAACTGTTTTTT
>TRBJ1-1|NA|NA|TRBV18
CASSPIIGAQKNTEAFF
TGTGCCAGCTCACCCATAATAGGGGCGCAAAAGAACACTGAAGCTTTCTTT
>TRBJ1-3|NA|NA|TRBV10-3
CAISAHLSSGNTIYF
TGTGCCATCAGTGCACACCTTAGCTCTGGAAACACCATATATTTT
>TRBJ1-1|NA|NA|TRBV6-5
CASSAHPGGTEAFF
TGTGCCAGCAGTGCTCACCCGGGGGGGACTGAAGCTTTCTTT
>TRBJ2-3|NA|NA|TRBV4-2
CASSQGDQQVADTQYF
TGTGCCAGCAGCCAAGGGGATCAACAGGTGGCAGATACGCAGTATTTT
>TRBJ1-1|NA|NA|TRBV2
CASSADMNTEAFF
TGTGCCAGCAGCGCAGATATGAACACTGAAGCTTTCTTT
>TRBJ2-4|NA|NA|TRBV5-4
CASSLVGKNIQYF
TGTGCCAGCAGCTTGGTAGGGAAAAACATTCAGTACTTC
>TRBJ2-7|NA|NA|TRBV25-1
CASSDYRDISYF
TGTGCCAGCAGTGACTACCGGGACATCTCGTACTTC
>TRBJ2-3|TRBD2|NA|TRBV5-1
CASRLAGEMNTQYF
TGCGCCAGCAGACTAGCGGGAGAAATGAACACGCAGTATTTT
>TRBJ2-7|NA|NA|TRBV27
CASSLSQQGSYEQYF
TGTGCCAGCAGTTTGAGTCAACAGGGATCCTACGAGCAGTACTTC
>TRBJ1-1|NA|NA|TRBV10-1
CASSRGRNTEAFF
TGCGCCAGCAGTCGGGGCAGGAACACTGAAGCTTTCTTT
>TRBJ2-7|NA|NA|TRBV10-1
CASRSSGSSYEQYF
TGCGCCAGCAGGTCCTCTGGTAGCTCCTACGAGCAGTACTTC
>TRBJ1-4|NA|NA|TRBV6-6
CASSYRQGNEKLFF
TGTGCCAGCAGTTACCGGCAGGGAAATGAAAAACTGTTTTTT
>TRBJ1-2|NA|NA|TRBV6-6
CASRYRGINYGYTF
TGTGCCAGCAGGTACCGAGGGATTAACTATGGCTACACCTTC
>TRBJ2-2|NA|NA|TRBV19
CASRPSWADRGFSIAGELFF
TGTGCCAGTAGACCGAGCTGGGCGGATAGGGGGTTTTCTATAGCCGGGGAGCTGTTTTTT
>TRBJ2-1|NA|NA|TRBV7-2
CASSFRNGHEQFF
TGTGCCAGCAGCTTCAGGAACGGTCATGAGCAGTTCTTC
>TRBJ1-5|NA|NA|TRBV5-6
CASSFGQAGYQPQHF
TGTGCCAGCAGCTTCGGGCAGGCGGGTTATCAGCCCCAGCATTTT
>TRBJ2-7|NA|NA|TRBV21-1
CASSLPRAVAPDYEQYF
TGTGCCAGCAGCCTCCCCCGGGCTGTAGCACCGGACTACGAGCAGTACTTC
>TRBJ2-7|NA|NA|TRBV28
CASRRPGRPGEQYF
TGTGCCAGCAGACGACCAGGTCGCCCGGGCGAGCAGTACTTC
>TRBJ1-2|NA|NA|TRBV4-1
CASSQGPLGNYGYTF
TGCGCCAGCAGCCAGGGGCCCCTAGGAAACTATGGCTACACCTTC
>TRBJ2-3|NA|NA|TRBV2
CASSEGLVHTDTQYF
TGTGCCAGCAGTGAAGGGCTAGTCCACACAGATACGCAGTATTTT
>TRBJ1-4|TRBD1|NA|TRBV5-1
CASSLVTPGTGGEKLFF
TGCGCCAGCAGCTTGGTAACCCCAGGGACAGGGGGTGAAAAACTGTTTTTT
>TRBJ1-1|TRBD1|NA|TRBV28
CASRAPGQRTEAFF
TGTGCCAGCAGGGCGCCGGGACAGAGGACTGAAGCTTTCTTT
>TRBJ2-3|NA|NA|TRBV18
CASSPERTQYF
TGTGCCAGCTCACCGGAGAGGACGCAGTATTTT
>TRBJ1-4|NA|NA|TRBV5-1
CASSSGFGGEKLFF
TGCGCCAGCAGTTCAGGGTTTGGAGGTGAAAAACTGTTTTTT
>TRBJ1-2|NA|NA|TRBV6-5
CASTSTGGYGYTF
TGTGCCAGCACCTCGACGGGTGGGTATGGCTACACCTTC
>TRBJ2-1|NA|NA|TRBV6-1
CASSEEVGDEQFF
TGTGCCAGCAGTGAAGAGGTCGGCGATGAGCAGTTCTTC
>TRBJ2-7|TRBD1|NA|TRBV7-2
CASSSSGTGKEQYF
TGTGCCAGCAGCTCATCTGGGACAGGGAAAGAGCAGTACTTC
>TRBJ1-2|TRBD1|NA|TRBV18
CASSVQQGHYGYTF
TGTGCCAGCTCAGTACAACAGGGGCACTATGGCTACACCTTC
>TRBJ2-7|TRBD1|once|TRBV10-1
CATSRTGQGTYEQYF
TGCGCCACCTCCAGAACGGGACAGGGCACCTACGAGCAGTACTTC
>TRBJ2-1|TRBD2|once|TRBV19
CASSTGTSGIWNEQFF
TGTGCCAGTAGTACCGGGACTAGCGGGATCTGGAATGAGCAGTTCTTC
>TRBJ2-2|NA|NA|TRBV28
CASSLIRGNTGELFF
TGTGCCAGCAGTTTAATTAGGGGAAACACCGGGGAGCTGTTTTTT
>TRBJ2-3|TRBD2|NA|TRBV5-1
CASSWIAGTRTDTQYF
TGCGCCAGCAGCTGGATAGCGGGGACCCGGACAGATACGCAGTATTTT
>TRBJ1-4|NA|NA|TRBV19
CASSTGTLREKLFF
TGTGCCAGTAGTACCGGGACTCTACGAGAAAAACTGTTTTTT
>TRBJ2-5|TRBD1|NA|TRBV5-1
CASSLDRGQEETQYF
TGCGCCAGCAGCTTGGACAGGGGGCAGGAAGAGACCCAGTACTTC
>TRBJ2-7|TRBD1|few|TRBV27
CASRIRGQGAYEQYF
TGTGCCAGCAGGATCAGGGGACAGGGGGCCTACGAGCAGTACTTC
>TRBJ2-5|NA|NA|TRBV5-4
CASSLGSRGQETQYF
TGTGCCAGCAGCTTGGGGTCGCGCGGGCAAGAGACCCAGTACTTC
>TRBJ1-5|TRBD1|NA|TRBV6-5
CASSYSGTGNQPQHF
TGTGCCAGCAGTTACTCTGGGACAGGTAATCAGCCCCAGCATTTT
>TRBJ2-7|NA|NA|TRBV7-8
CASSNRVSYEQYF
TGTGCCAGCAGCAACAGGGTTTCCTACGAGCAGTACTTC
>TRBJ1-6|TRBD1|NA|TRBV7-2
CASSLGGTGWHNSPLHF
TGTGCCAGCAGCTTAGGGGGGACAGGGTGGCATAATTCACCCCTCCACTTT
>TRBJ2-7|TRBD1|NA|TRBV6-4
CASSRQGPEMGYEQYF
TGTGCCAGCAGTAGACAGGGGCCTGAAATGGGCTACGAGCAGTACTTC
>TRBJ1-1|TRBD1|NA|TRBV5-6
CASSLDRGWGNTEAFF
TGTGCCAGCAGCTTAGACAGGGGCTGGGGGAACACTGAAGCTTTCTTT
>TRBJ1-2|TRBD1|NA|TRBV6-1
CASSPTGVNYGYTF
TGTGCCAGCAGTCCTACAGGGGTAAACTATGGCTACACCTTC